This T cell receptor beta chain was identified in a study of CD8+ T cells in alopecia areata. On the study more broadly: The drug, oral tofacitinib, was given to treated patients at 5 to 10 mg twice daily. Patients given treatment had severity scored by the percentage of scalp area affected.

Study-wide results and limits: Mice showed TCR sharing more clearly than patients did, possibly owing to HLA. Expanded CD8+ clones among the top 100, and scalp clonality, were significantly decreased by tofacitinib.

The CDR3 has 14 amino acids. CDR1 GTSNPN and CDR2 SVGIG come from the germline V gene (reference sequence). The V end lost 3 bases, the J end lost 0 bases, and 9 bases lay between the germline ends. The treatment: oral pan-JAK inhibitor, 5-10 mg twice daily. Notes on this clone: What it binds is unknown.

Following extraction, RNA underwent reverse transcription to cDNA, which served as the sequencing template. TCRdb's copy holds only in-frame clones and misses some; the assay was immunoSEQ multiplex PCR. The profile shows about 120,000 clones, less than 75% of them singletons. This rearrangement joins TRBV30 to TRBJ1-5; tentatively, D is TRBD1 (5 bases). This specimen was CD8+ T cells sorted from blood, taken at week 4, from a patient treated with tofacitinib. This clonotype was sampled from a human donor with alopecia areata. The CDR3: CAWSIGGSNQPQHF. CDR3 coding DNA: TGTGCCTGGAGCATCGGGGGTAGCAATCAGCCCCAGCATTTT. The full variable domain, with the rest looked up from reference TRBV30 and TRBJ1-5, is SQTIHQWPATLVQPVGSPLSLECTVEGTSNPNLYWYRQAAGRGLQLLFYSVGIGQISSEVPQNLSASRPQDRQFILSSKKLLLSDSGFYLCAWSIGGSNQPQHFGDGTRLSIL.